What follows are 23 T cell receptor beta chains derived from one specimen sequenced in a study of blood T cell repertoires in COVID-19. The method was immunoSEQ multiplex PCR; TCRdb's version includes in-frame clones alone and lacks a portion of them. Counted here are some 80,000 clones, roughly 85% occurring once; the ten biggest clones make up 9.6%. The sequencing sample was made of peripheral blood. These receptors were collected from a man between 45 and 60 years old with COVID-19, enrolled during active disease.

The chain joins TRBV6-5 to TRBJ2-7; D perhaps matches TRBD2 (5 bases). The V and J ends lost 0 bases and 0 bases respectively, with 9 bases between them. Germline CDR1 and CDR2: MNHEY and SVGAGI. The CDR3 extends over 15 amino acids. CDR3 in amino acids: CASSYSEVLSYEQYF. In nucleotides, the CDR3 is TGTGCCAGCAGTTACTCGGAGGTCCTCTCCTACGAGCAGTACTTC.

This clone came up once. CDR3 sequence: CATSDLKKQGNGELFF. CDR3 sequence (DNA): TGTGCCACCAGTGATTTGAAAAAACAGGGCAACGGGGAGCTGTTTTTT. The chain is built from TRBV24-1 and TRBJ2-2, with TRBD1 as a possible D gene (6 bases). Trimming took 0 bases from V and 7 from J, leaving 14 bases between them. The CDR3 is 16 residues long. In germline, CDR1 is KGHDR, CDR2 SFDVKD.

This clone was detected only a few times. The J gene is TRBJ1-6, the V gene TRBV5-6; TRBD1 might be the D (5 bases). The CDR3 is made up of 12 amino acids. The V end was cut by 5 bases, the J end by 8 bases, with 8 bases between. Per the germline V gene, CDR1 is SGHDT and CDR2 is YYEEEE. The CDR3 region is CASRAGYSPLHF. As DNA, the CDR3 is TGTGCCAGCAGGGCAGGGTATTCACCCCTCCACTTT.

The chain's CDR3 is CASSLVSNQPQHF. CDR3 DNA: TGTGCCAGCAGTTTAGTTAGCAATCAGCCCCAGCATTTT. The chain combines TRBV6-6 with TRBJ1-5; no clear D gene. The CDR3 consists of 13 residues. The V and J ends lost 4 bases and 0 bases respectively, with 4 bases between them. CDR1 and CDR2 (germline): MNHNY, SVGAGI (reference sequence).

The CDR3 DNA sequence: TGTGCCAGCAGCGCGCGTTGGGGCGAAAAACTGTTTTTT. The encoded protein is CASSARWGEKLFF. This chain joins TRBV11-3 and TRBJ1-4; D may be TRBD1 (5 bases). Germline V CDR1 and CDR2: SGHNT, YENEEA. The CDR3 length is 13 residues. V was trimmed by 5 bases and J by 8 bases, leaving 12 bases between them.

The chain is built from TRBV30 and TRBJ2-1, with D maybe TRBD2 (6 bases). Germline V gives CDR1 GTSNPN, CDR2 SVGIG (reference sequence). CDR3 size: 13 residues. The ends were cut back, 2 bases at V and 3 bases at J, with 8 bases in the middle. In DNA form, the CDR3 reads TGTGCCTGGAGTCCGCGGGGCTACAATGAGCAGTTCTTC. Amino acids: CAWSPRGYNEQFF.

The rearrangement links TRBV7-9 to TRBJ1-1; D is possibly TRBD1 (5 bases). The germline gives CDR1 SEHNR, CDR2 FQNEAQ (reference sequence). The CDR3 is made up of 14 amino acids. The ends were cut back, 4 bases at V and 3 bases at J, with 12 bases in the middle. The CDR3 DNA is TGTGCCAGCAGCTCTAGGGGTGGGGACACTGAAGCTTTCTTT. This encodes CASSSRGGDTEAFF.

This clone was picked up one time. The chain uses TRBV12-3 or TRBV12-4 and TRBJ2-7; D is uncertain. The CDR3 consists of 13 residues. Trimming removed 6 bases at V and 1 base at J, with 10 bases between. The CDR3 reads CASSKTNSYEQYF. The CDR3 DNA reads TGTGCCAGCAGCAAAACAAATTCCTACGAGCAGTACTTC.

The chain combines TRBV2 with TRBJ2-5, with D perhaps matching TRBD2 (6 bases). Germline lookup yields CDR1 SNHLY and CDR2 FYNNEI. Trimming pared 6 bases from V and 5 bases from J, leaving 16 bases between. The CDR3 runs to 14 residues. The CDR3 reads CASSNALGRETQYF. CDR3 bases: TGTGCCAGCAGCAATGCACTAGGGAGGGAGACCCAGTACTTC.

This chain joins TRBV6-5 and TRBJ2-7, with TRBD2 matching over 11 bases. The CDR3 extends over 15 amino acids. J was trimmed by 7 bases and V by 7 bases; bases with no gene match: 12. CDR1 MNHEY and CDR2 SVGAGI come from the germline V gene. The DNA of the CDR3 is TGTGCCAGCACCCCTGGGACTAGCGGCCCGTTGGAGCAGTACTTC. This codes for CASTPGTSGPLEQYF.

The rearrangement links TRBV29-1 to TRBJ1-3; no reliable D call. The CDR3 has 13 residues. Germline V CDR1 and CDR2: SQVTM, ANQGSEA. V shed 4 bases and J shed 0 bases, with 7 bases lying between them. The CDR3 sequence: CSVVVSSGNTIYF. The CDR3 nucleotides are TGCAGCGTTGTCGTCAGCTCTGGAAACACCATATATTTT.

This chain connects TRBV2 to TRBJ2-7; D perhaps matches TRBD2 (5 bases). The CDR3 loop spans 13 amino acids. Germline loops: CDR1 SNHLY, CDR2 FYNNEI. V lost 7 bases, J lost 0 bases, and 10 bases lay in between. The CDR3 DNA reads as TGTGCCAGCAAAGCGGACCTCTCCTACGAGCAGTACTTC. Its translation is CASKADLSYEQYF.

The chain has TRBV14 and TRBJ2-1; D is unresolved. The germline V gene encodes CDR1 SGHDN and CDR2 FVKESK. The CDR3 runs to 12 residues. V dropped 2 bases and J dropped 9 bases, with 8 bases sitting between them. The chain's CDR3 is CASSQQRGEQFF. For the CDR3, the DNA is TGTGCCAGCAGCCAACAACGCGGTGAGCAGTTCTTC. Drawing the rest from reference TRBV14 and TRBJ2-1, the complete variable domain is EAGVTQFPSHSVIEKGQTVTLRCDPISGHDNLYWYRRVMGKEIKFLLHFVKESKQDESGMPNNRFLAERTGGTYSTLKVQPAELEDSGVYFCASSQQRGEQFFGPGTRLTVL.

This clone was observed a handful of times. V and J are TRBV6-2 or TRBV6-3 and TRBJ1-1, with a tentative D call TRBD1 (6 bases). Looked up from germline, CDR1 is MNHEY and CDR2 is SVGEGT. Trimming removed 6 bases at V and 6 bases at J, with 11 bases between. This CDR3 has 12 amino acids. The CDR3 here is CASSGQFPEAFF. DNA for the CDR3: TGTGCCAGCAGCGGACAGTTCCCTGAAGCTTTCTTT.

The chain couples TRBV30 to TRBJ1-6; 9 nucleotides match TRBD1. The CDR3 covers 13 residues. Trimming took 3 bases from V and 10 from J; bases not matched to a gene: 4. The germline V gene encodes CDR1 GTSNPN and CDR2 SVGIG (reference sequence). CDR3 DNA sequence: TGTGCCTGGAGGGGGACAGGGCCATCACCCCTCCACTTT. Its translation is CAWRGTGPSPLHF.

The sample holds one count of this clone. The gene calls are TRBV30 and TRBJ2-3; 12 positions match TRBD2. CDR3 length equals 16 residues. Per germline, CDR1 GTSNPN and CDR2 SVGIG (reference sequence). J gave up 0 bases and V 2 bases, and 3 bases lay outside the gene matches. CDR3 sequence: CAWSQGTSGSTDTQYF. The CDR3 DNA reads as TGTGCCTGGAGTCAAGGGACTAGCGGGAGCACAGATACGCAGTATTTT.

CDR3: CAWRTSGTYEQYF. The CDR3 bases are TGTGCCTGGAGGACTAGCGGGACCTACGAGCAGTACTTC. The rearrangement uses TRBV30 and TRBJ2-7; 11 bases are shared with TRBD2. The CDR3 runs to 13 residues. After removal of 3 bases from V and 2 bases from J, the junction contained 0 bases not matched to a gene. CDR1 and CDR2 from the germline V gene are GTSNPN and SVGIG (reference sequence).

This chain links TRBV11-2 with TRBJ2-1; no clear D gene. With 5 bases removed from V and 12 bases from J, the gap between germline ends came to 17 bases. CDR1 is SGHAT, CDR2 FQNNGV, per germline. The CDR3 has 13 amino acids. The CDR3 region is CASSIPERRRQFF. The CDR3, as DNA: TGTGCCAGCAGCATCCCGGAACGAAGGAGGCAGTTCTTC.

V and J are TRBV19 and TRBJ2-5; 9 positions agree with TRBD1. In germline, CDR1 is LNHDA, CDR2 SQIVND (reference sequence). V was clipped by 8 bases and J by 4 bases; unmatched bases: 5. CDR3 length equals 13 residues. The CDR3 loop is CASRDRGGETQYF. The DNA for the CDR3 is TGTGCCAGTCGAGACAGGGGGGGAGAGACCCAGTACTTC. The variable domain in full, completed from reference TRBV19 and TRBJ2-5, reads DGGITQSPKYLFRKEGQNVTLSCEQNLNHDAMYWYRQDPGQGLRLIYYSQIVNDFQKGDIAEGYSVSREKKESFPLTVTSAQKNPTAFYLCASRDRGGETQYFGPGTRLLVL.

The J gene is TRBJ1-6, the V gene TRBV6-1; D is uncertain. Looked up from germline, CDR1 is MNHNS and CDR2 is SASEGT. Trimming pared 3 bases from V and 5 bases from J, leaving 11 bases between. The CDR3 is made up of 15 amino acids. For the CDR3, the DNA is TGTGCCAGCAGTGACCCCCCAGACAATAATTCACCCCTCCACTTT. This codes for CASSDPPDNNSPLHF.

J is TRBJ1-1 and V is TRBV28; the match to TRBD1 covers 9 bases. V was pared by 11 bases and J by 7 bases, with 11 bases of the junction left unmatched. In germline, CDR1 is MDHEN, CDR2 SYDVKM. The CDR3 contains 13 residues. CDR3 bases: TGTGCCCCCAGGGGACAGGGAAATGGTGAAGCTTTCTTT. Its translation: CAPRGQGNGEAFF.

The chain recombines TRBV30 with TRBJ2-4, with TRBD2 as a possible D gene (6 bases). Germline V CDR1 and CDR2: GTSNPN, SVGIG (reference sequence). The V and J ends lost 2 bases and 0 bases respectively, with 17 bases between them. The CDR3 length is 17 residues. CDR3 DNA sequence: TGTGCCTGGAGTCGGCTCGGCGGGAACTTAGCCAAAAACATTCAGTACTTC. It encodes CAWSRLGGNLAKNIQYF. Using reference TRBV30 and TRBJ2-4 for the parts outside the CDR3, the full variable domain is SQTIHQWPATLVQPVGSPLSLECTVEGTSNPNLYWYRQAAGRGLQLLFYSVGIGQISSEVPQNLSASRPQDRQFILSSKKLLLSDSGFYLCAWSRLGGNLAKNIQYFGAGTRLSVL.

The CDR3 is CATRSSAGIYGELFF. CDR3 DNA: TGTGCCACCAGAAGTTCCGCGGGAATCTACGGGGAGCTGTTTTTT. V is TRBV24-1 and J is TRBJ2-2; D might be TRBD2 (6 bases). The CDR3 runs 15 residues. Between the trimmed V and J ends, which lost 7 bases and 7 bases, there was a span of 18 bases. The germline gives CDR1 KGHDR, CDR2 SFDVKD.